The T cell receptor beta chain under discussion was sequenced for a study of blood T cell repertoires in COVID-19. Turning to the study itself: Acute and convalescent COVID-19 samples came from the United States, Italy and Spain. Sources were T cells, B-cell-depleted T cells, or PBMCs; the material itself was cDNA or gDNA.

Germline V lookup: CDR1 MNHEY, CDR2 SMNVEV (reference sequence). V lost 6 bases to trimming and J lost 2 bases; unmatched junction nucleotides: 6. This CDR3 is 15 amino acids long. Under the authors' procedure: From reference gene primer amplification, estimates of nucleated cell counts were derived. Libraries were prepared by immunoSEQ multiplex PCR; TCRdb keeps only in-frame clonotypes and omits some of them. V, J and clone size were drawn from that table, and D and trimming were deduced from the DNA. The repertoire holds 150,000 to 200,000 clones, with 90% as singletons. This TCR derives from a man in his fifties or sixties with acute or convalescent COVID-19. The specimen sequenced was peripheral blood. This chain connects TRBV27 to TRBJ2-1; 8 bases line up with TRBD2. CDR3 in DNA: TGTGCCAGCAGACCCGGGGGGGAGCCCTACAATGAGCAGTTCTTC. This gives the protein CASRPGGEPYNEQFF.